The TCR beta chain described here comes from a study of OX40 agonist ivuxolimab in advanced cancers. Study-level information: Partial responses, seen in three patients, involved one hepatocellular carcinoma and two cutaneous melanomas.

TCRdb's table, derived via immunoSEQ multiplex PCR, lists solely in-frame clones and lacks some. The data show 80,000 to 100,000 clones, 80% to 90% seen once. A remark on this clone: Its antigen remains unknown.

Study-wide results and caveats: Dose levels from 0.1 to 3.0 mg/kg saw CD4+ and CD8+ blood T cells expand clonally by week 6.

Germline loops: CDR1 MDHEN, CDR2 SYDVKM. CDR3 length: 13 amino acids. Trimming removed 7 bases from V and 7 bases from J, with 16 bases in between. The source is an adult with an advanced solid tumor such as melanoma, head and neck, liver or kidney cancer. This chain uses TRBV28 with TRBJ1-2; weak D call: TRBD1 (5 bases). Source: CD4+ or CD8+ T cells sorted from blood, taken in a trial of the OX40 agonist ivuxolimab. The CDR3 nucleotides read TGTGCCAGCATCCGCGGGCCAGGGTCTGGCTACACCTTC. Residues: CASIRGPGSGYTF.